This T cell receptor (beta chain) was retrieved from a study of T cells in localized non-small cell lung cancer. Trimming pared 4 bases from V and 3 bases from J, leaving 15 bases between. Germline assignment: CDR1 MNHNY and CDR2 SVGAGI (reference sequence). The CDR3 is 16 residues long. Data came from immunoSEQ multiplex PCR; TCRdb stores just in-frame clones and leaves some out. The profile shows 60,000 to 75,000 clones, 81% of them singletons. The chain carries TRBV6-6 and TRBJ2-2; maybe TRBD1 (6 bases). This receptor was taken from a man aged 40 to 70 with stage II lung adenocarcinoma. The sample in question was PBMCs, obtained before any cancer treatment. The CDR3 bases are TGTGCCAGCAGTTCCTCTGACAGGTCGTACACCGGGGAGCTGTTTTTT. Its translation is CASSSSDRSYTGELFF.